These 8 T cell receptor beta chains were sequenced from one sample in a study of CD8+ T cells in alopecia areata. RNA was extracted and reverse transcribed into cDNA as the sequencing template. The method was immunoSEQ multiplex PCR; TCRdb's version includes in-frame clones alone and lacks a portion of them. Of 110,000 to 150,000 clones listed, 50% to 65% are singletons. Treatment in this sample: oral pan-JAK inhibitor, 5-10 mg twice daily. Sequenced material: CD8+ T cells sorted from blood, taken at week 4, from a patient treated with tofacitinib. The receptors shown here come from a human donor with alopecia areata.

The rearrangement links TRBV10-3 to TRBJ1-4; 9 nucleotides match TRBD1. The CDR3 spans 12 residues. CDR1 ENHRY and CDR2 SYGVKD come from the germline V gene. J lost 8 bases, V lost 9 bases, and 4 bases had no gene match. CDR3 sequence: CAIRDREEKLFF. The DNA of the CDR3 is TGTGCCATTAGGGACAGGGAGGAAAAACTGTTTTTT.

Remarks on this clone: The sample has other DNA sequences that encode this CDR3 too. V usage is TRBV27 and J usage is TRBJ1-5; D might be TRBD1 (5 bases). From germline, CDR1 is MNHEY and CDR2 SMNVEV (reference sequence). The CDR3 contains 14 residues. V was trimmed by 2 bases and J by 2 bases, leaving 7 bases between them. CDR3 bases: TGTGCCAGCAGTTTAGGGGGAGGCAATCAGCCCCAGCATTTT. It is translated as CASSLGGGNQPQHF.

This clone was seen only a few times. The CDR3 DNA is TGCAGCGTTGTCAGTAGGGGTCCATACGAGCAGTACTTC. It is translated as CSVVSRGPYEQYF. The chain recombines TRBV29-1 with TRBJ2-7, with a weak D call TRBD1 (5 bases). V was trimmed by 4 bases and J by 4 bases, leaving 14 bases between them. CDR3 length: 13 amino acids. The germline V gene has CDR1 SQVTM and CDR2 ANQGSEA.

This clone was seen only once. CDR3 in amino acids: CASSARKETQYF. The CDR3, as DNA: TGTGCCAGCAGTGCTAGGAAGGAGACCCAGTACTTC. The gene calls are TRBV2 and TRBJ2-5; D uncertain. V was trimmed by 4 bases and J by 5 bases, leaving 8 bases between them. Germline V gene sequence: CDR1 SNHLY, CDR2 FYNNEI. This CDR3 is 12 amino acids long.

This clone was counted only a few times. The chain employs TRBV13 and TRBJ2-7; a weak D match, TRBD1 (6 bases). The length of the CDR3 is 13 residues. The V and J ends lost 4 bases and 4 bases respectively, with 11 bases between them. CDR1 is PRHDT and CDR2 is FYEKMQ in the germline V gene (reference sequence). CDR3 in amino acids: CASSSAGEYEQYF. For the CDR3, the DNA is TGTGCCAGCAGCTCAGCAGGGGAGTACGAGCAGTACTTC. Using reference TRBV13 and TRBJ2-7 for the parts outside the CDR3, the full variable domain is AAGVIQSPRHLIKEKRETATLKCYPIPRHDTVYWYQQGPGQDPQFLISFYEKMQSDKGSIPDRFSAQQFSDYHSELNMSSLELGDSALYFCASSSAGEYEQYFGPGTRLTVT.

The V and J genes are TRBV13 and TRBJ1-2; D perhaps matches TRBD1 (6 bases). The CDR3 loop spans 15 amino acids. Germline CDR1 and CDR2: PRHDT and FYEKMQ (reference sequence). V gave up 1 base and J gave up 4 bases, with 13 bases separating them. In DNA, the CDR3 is TGTGCCAGCAGCTTAGTGCCAGGGGATAGCTATGGCTACACCTTC. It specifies CASSLVPGDSYGYTF.

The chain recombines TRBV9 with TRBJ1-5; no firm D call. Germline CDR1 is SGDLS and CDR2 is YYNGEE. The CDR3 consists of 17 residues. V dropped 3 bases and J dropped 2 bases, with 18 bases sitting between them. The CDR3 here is CASSALEEATRNQPQHF. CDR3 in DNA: TGTGCCAGCAGCGCCCTAGAGGAGGCCACCCGCAATCAGCCCCAGCATTTT.

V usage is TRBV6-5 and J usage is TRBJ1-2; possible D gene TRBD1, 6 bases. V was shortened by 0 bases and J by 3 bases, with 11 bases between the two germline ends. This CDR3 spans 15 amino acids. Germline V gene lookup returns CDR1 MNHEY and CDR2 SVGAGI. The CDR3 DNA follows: TGTGCCAGCAGTTACTCGGGTAACAGGGACTATGGCTACACCTTC. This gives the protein CASSYSGNRDYGYTF.